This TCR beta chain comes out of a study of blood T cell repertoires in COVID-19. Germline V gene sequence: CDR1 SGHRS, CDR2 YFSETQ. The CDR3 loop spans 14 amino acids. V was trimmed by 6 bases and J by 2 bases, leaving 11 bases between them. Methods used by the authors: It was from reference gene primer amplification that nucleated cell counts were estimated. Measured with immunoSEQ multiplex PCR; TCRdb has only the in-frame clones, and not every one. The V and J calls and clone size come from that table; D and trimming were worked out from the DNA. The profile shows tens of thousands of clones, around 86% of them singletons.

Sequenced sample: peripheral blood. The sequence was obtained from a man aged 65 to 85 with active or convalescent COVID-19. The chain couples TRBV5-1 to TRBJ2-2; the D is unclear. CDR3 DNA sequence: TGCGCCAGCAAGCCCTCTTCCAACACCGGGGAGCTGTTTTTT. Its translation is CASKPSSNTGELFF. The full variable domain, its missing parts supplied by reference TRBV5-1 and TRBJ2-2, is KAGVTQTPRYLIKTRGQQVTLSCSPISGHRSVSWYQQTPGQGLQFLFEYFSETQRNKGNFPGRFSGRQFSNSRSEMNVSTLELGDSALYLCASKPSSNTGELFFGEGSRLTVL.